This TCR beta chain was obtained from a study of siplizumab effects on memory and regulatory T cells. Sequencing used immunoSEQ multiplex PCR; TCRdb keeps in-frame clones, though not all of them. The sample includes roughly 100,000 clones, over 85% of them seen just once. Sequenced sample: CD8+ T cells sorted from blood. The source is a human donor in good health.

In DNA, the CDR3 is TGCGCCAGCAGTGAGTGGGCTTCGAACACTGAAGCTTTCTTT. Translated, it gives CASSEWASNTEAFF. This rearrangement joins TRBV10-2 to TRBJ1-1; D is unresolved. The ends were cut back, 1 base at V and 1 base at J, with 7 bases in the middle. CDR1 and CDR2 (germline): WSHSY, SAAADI. The CDR3 is 14 residues long.